This TCR beta chain originates from a study of T cell responses to AZD1222 COVID-19 vaccine. Trimming removed 3 bases from V and 4 bases from J, with 18 bases in between. The CDR3 runs 16 residues. Looked up from germline, CDR1 is LNHDA and CDR2 is SQIVND (reference sequence). The method was immunoSEQ multiplex PCR; TCRdb's version includes in-frame clones alone and lacks a portion of them. The sample lists 100,000 to 150,000 clones, 90% to 95% occurring once. Study results and limitations: Donors were chiefly white British, with a greater number of females, and clonal diversity was perhaps underestimated.

This clone was seen a single time. Its specificity is unknown. This receptor was identified in an adult in good health. Here the sequenced sample was peripheral blood, taken on day 0 of AZD1222 vaccination. V usage is TRBV19 and J usage is TRBJ1-2, with D possibly TRBD1 on 5 matching bases. CDR3: CASSIRGVAGGYGYTF. CDR3 DNA sequence: TGTGCCAGTAGTATTCGGGGGGTAGCCGGCGGCTATGGCTACACCTTC.